This T cell receptor (beta chain) was identified during a study of T-cell memory formation after mild COVID-19. Study findings and constraints: Clones that shrank (day 15 to 85) were balanced CD4/CD8, whereas later expanders leaned CD4+. SARS-CoV-2 specificity was not confirmed for second-wave clones peaking on day 37.

CDR3 length: 11 amino acids. V lost 3 bases, J lost 10 bases, and 8 bases lay in between. Germline loops: CDR1 SGHTS, CDR2 YDEGEE. This clonotype has at least ten counts. Its antigen is still unknown. In TCRdb, the 5' RACE reads were re-called with MiXCR into one record per CDR3 protein. In the table there are approximately 290,000 distinct CDR3 sequences, 19% of which are singletons. The sample was PBMCs or a T cell subset sorted from them (not recorded which). This sequence was found in a man aged 18 to 29 who had mild COVID-19 (a few samples of this study predate the infection). Cell type and time point are not known. This chain joins TRBV5-8 and TRBJ2-4; D gene unclear. The CDR3 nucleotides are TGTGCCAGCAGCTGGCCGGTGATTCAGTACTTC. As protein: CASSWPVIQYF.